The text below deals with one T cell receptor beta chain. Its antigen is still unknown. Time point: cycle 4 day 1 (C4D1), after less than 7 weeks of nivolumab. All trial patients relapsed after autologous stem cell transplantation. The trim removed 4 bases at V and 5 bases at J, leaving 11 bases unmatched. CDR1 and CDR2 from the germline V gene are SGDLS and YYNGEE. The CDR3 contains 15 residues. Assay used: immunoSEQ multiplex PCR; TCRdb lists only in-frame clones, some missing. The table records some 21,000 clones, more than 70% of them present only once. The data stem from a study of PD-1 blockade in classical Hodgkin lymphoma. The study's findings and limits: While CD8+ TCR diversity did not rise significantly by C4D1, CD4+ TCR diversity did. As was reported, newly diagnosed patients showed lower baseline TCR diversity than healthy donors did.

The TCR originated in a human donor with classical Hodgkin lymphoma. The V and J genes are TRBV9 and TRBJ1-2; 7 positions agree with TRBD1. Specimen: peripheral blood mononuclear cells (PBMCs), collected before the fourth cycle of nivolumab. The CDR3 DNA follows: TGTGCCAGCAGCCCCCCCGAGACAGGGAATTATGGCTACACCTTC. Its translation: CASSPPETGNYGYTF. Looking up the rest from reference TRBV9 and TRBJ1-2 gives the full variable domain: DSGVTQTPKHLITATGQRVTLRCSPRSGDLSVYWYQQSLDQGLQFLIQYYNGEERAKGNILERFSAQQFPDLHSELNLSSLELGDSALYFCASSPPETGNYGYTFGSGTRLTVV.